Sequencing of this TCR beta chain was carried out in a study of T cell changes during pregnancy in multiple sclerosis. The data were produced by immunoSEQ multiplex PCR, yet TCRdb's version contains in-frame clones alone and is incomplete. This sample has roughly 51,000 clones; approximately 94% occur once, and the top ten carry around 5.5%. This clonotype originated in a female donor with multiple sclerosis, enrolled in a pregnancy study. The starting material was CD8+ T cells from peripheral blood mononuclear cells, obtained before pregnancy.

CDR3 loop: CASSQGGTAGELFF. Here the CDR3 DNA reads TGCGCCAGCAGCCAAGGCGGGACCGCCGGGGAGCTGTTTTTT. The rearrangement links TRBV4-1 to TRBJ2-2, with D tentatively TRBD2 (6 bases). V was trimmed by 1 base and J by 6 bases, leaving 9 bases between them. Germline CDR1 and CDR2: MGHRA and YSYEKL. The CDR3 contains 14 residues.